These 22 T cell receptor beta chains were all obtained from the same sample, sequenced in a study of blood T cells in healthy people across ages. A second PCR, run for roughly 7 to 11 cycles, used a sample-barcoded 5' primer plus a J-beta primer mix. TCRdb re-derived calls from the 5' RACE reads in MiXCR, one entry per CDR3 protein. This sample carries 630,000 or so distinct CDR3 sequences, roughly 31% of them seen once, and the ten largest clones take less than 20%. Specimen: blood. These receptors all stem from a woman aged 80 or older in good health.

In its sample, this clonotype was seen many times. The rearrangement uses TRBV20-1 and TRBJ2-1, with a tentative D call TRBD1 (6 bases). This CDR3 comprises 16 residues. The V end lost 6 bases, the J end lost 9 bases, and 27 bases lay between the germline ends. The germline gives CDR1 DFQATT, CDR2 SNEGSKA (reference sequence). The CDR3, as DNA: TGCAGTGCCAAGCCCCGGACAGTCCCACGGGTTGGTGAGCAGTTCTTC. The encoded protein is CSAKPRTVPRVGEQFF.

V usage is TRBV28 and J usage is TRBJ1-5; TRBD1 aligns across 7 bases. J lost 4 bases, V lost 2 bases, and 2 bases had no gene match. There are 14 residues in the CDR3. Germline V gives CDR1 MDHEN, CDR2 SYDVKM. CDR3: CASSLPTGNQPQHF. CDR3 nucleotide sequence: TGTGCCAGCAGTTTACCGACAGGGAATCAGCCCCAGCATTTT. Looking up the rest from reference TRBV28 and TRBJ1-5 gives the full variable domain: DVKVTQSSRYLVKRTGEKVFLECVQDMDHENMFWYRQDPGLGLRLIYFSYDVKMKEKGDIPEGYSVSREKKERFSLILESASTNQTSMYLCASSLPTGNQPQHFGDGTRLSIL.

The chain recombines TRBV7-9 with TRBJ1-1; D possibly corresponds to TRBD1 (6 bases). The germline V gene encodes CDR1 SEHNR and CDR2 FQNEAQ (reference sequence). This CDR3 spans 16 amino acids. The V and J ends lost 4 bases and 3 bases respectively, with 18 bases between them. CDR3 nucleotides: TGTGCCAGCAGCTCGCCGGGAAGGGGGGTTTACACTGAAGCTTTCTTT. Its protein product is CASSSPGRGVYTEAFF.

In the case of this clonotype: Germline is not matched at one junction end, which may reflect a read error. This rearrangement joins TRBV24-1 to TRBJ2-3, with D unclear. The CDR3 has 16 residues. Germline V gene lookup returns CDR1 KGHDR and CDR2 SFDVKD. DNA of the CDR3: TGTGCCGCCAGTGCTACCACCGGAACCCCCACTGATACGCAGTATTTT. Translation: CAASATTGTPTDTQYF.

The rearrangement uses TRBV9 and TRBJ1-1; 10 positions agree with TRBD1. Germline CDR1 is SGDLS and CDR2 is YYNGEE. The CDR3 is 15 amino acids. The V gene end was trimmed by 1 base and the J gene end by 3 bases; junction bases not matched to a gene: 3. CDR3 sequence: CASSVRTGGDTEAFF. CDR3 coding DNA: TGTGCCAGCAGCGTACGGACAGGGGGGGACACTGAAGCTTTCTTT.

This clonotype appeared many times. V and J are TRBV29-1 and TRBJ2-1, with 9 bases identical to TRBD2. The CDR3 runs to 13 residues. The V gene's germline CDR1 is SQVTM and CDR2 ANQGSEA. V dropped 3 bases and J dropped 6; count of bases not matched to a gene: 3. In DNA form, the CDR3 reads TGCAGCGTTGACAGCGGGGGGATCAATGAGCAGTTCTTC. Translated, it gives CSVDSGGINEQFF.

About this clonotype: The junction departs from germline at one end; a sequencing error may be responsible. The chain couples TRBV18 to TRBJ2-1, with 7 bases fitting TRBD2. Germline values: CDR1 KGHSH, CDR2 LQKENI. The CDR3 sequence is 15 residues long. CDR3 amino acids: CASPPASGGGNEQFF. CDR3 nucleotide sequence: TGTGCCAGCCCACCAGCTAGCGGCGGAGGGAATGAGCAGTTCTTC.

This clonotype was observed at least ten times. The chain recombines TRBV20-1 with TRBJ1-6; 12 bases match TRBD1. The junction had 6 bases not matched to a gene; V was cut back by 6 bases and J by 0 bases. Germline V gene data show CDR1 as DFQATT and CDR2 as SNEGSKA (reference sequence). The CDR3 is 17 residues long. This chain's CDR3 is CSAPGQGASSYNSPLHF. Here the CDR3 DNA reads TGCAGTGCCCCGGGACAGGGGGCAAGCTCCTATAATTCACCCCTCCACTTT.

The chain combines TRBV14 with TRBJ2-5; the D is unclear. Trimming left V 0 bases short and J 6 bases short, with 5 bases between. CDR3 length equals 12 residues. Germline V gene lookup returns CDR1 SGHDN and CDR2 FVKESK. The CDR3 sequence is CASSQERKTQYF. The CDR3 coding sequence is TGTGCCAGCAGCCAAGAAAGGAAGACCCAGTACTTC. The full variable domain, its missing parts supplied by reference TRBV14 and TRBJ2-5, is EAGVTQFPSHSVIEKGQTVTLRCDPISGHDNLYWYRRVMGKEIKFLLHFVKESKQDESGMPNNRFLAERTGGTYSTLKVQPAELEDSGVYFCASSQERKTQYFGPGTRLLVL.

This chain links TRBV28 with TRBJ2-7; the match to TRBD1 covers 7 bases. The germline CDR1 and CDR2 sequences are MDHEN and SYDVKM. Trimming took 6 bases from V and 5 from J; bases not matched to a gene: 10. The CDR3 extends over 14 amino acids. CDR3 protein: CASRLGTVRHEQYF. The CDR3 nucleotides are TGTGCCAGCAGGTTAGGGACAGTTCGCCACGAGCAGTACTTC.

This clonotype was seen ten or more times. This chain joins TRBV10-3 and TRBJ2-7; D unresolved. This CDR3 is built from 12 residues. V dropped 3 bases and J dropped 2 bases, with 5 bases sitting between them. Germline V gene sequence: CDR1 ENHRY, CDR2 SYGVKD. The chain's CDR3 is CAISDTPYEQYF. CDR3 DNA: TGTGCCATCAGTGATACACCCTACGAGCAGTACTTC.

There are a few counts of this clonotype. A much larger clonotype is one base distant, so this may be a read error. This chain links TRBV9 with TRBJ2-7; the D gene is possibly TRBD2 (5 bases). This CDR3 has 14 amino acids. CDR1 is SGDLS, CDR2 YYNGEE, per germline. The germline V and J ends were trimmed by 3 bases and 0 bases, with 10 bases remaining between them. The CDR3 spells CASSGAVGSYEQYF. CDR3 bases: TGTGCCAGCAGCGGAGCGGTCGGCTCCTACGAGCAGTACTTC.

This clonotype was observed many times. The chain uses TRBV5-6 and TRBJ2-1, with 8 positions matching TRBD2. V was pared by 4 bases and J by 10 bases, with 10 bases of the junction left unmatched. This CDR3 has 14 amino acids. CDR1 is SGHDT, CDR2 YYEEEE, per germline. CDR3 coding DNA: TGTGCCAGCAGCACCGGACTAGCCCCCAGGGAGCAGTTCTTC. It translates to CASSTGLAPREQFF.

This chain links TRBV6-1 with TRBJ2-5; no reliable D call. The better agreement between TRBJ2-7 and the DNA end casts doubt on the J call. This CDR3 contains 12 residues. CDR1 is MNHNS, CDR2 SASEGT, per germline. The CDR3 protein is CASSELSVEQYF. The DNA of the CDR3 is TGTGCCAGCAGTGAACTAAGCGTCGAGCAGTACTTC.

This clonotype was counted many times. The J gene is TRBJ1-2, the V gene TRBV15, with D hard to call. V lost 2 bases and J 4 bases, leaving 23 bases between the germline ends. Germline CDR1 reads LNHNV; CDR2 reads YYDKDF (reference sequence). The CDR3 is made up of 18 amino acids. The DNA for the CDR3 is TGTGCCACCAGCAGACCACCCGGCTTGGCTGACGACGGCTATGGCTACACCTTC. The encoded protein is CATSRPPGLADDGYGYTF.

This clonotype was counted many times. The CDR3 is CSAGTSGAFYNEQFF. Here the CDR3 DNA reads TGCAGTGCGGGGACTAGCGGGGCCTTCTACAATGAGCAGTTCTTC. The genes are TRBV20-1 and TRBJ2-1, with TRBD2 identical over 13 bases. Trimming cost V 6 bases and J 3 bases; bases outside gene matches: 5. CDR3 size: 15 residues. The germline V gene has CDR1 DFQATT and CDR2 SNEGSKA (reference sequence).

This chain joins TRBV5-1 and TRBJ2-3; a weak D match, TRBD1 (6 bases). The V end lost 0 bases, the J end lost 5 bases, and 10 bases lay between the germline ends. The CDR3 loop spans 14 amino acids. Germline CDR1 is SGHRS and CDR2 is YFSETQ. CDR3 loop: CASSLDGGGDTQYF. CDR3 nucleotides: TGCGCCAGCAGCTTGGATGGGGGCGGAGATACGCAGTATTTT.

This clonotype was observed many times. This chain links TRBV4-1 with TRBJ2-7, with D perhaps TRBD2 (5 bases). The germline V and J ends were trimmed by 2 bases and 6 bases, with 14 bases remaining between them. The CDR3 loop spans 14 amino acids. Germline assignment: CDR1 MGHRA and CDR2 YSYEKL. The CDR3 sequence is CASSQTRVRGEQYF. The CDR3, as DNA: TGCGCCAGCAGCCAAACGAGGGTAAGAGGCGAGCAGTACTTC.

This clonotype has more than one count but fewer than ten. V is TRBV7-2 and J is TRBJ2-5; 9 positions match TRBD1. Germline V gene sequence: CDR1 SGHTA, CDR2 FQGNSA. There are 15 residues in the CDR3. Trimming cost V 3 bases and J 5 bases; bases outside gene matches: 7. This CDR3 is CASSFTGQGRETQYF. The CDR3 DNA reads as TGTGCCAGCAGCTTCACGGGACAGGGTAGGGAGACCCAGTACTTC.

V is TRBV6-6 and J is TRBJ2-3; unclear D gene. CDR3 length: 14 residues. CDR1 and CDR2 (germline): MNHNY, SVGAGI (reference sequence). V shed 5 bases and J shed 0 bases, with 9 bases lying between them. The CDR3 is CASSGYSSTDTQYF. The CDR3 nucleotides are TGTGCCAGCAGTGGTTATTCTAGCACAGATACGCAGTATTTT.

At least ten counts were recorded for this clonotype. The chain employs TRBV5-1 and TRBJ2-7; TRBD1 might be the D (6 bases). There are 13 residues in the CDR3. The V gene's germline CDR1 is SGHRS and CDR2 YFSETQ. The germline V and J ends were trimmed by 4 bases and 2 bases, with 10 bases remaining between them. DNA of the CDR3: TGCGCCAGCAGCCCTGACAGGACCTACGAGCAGTACTTC. This sequence encodes CASSPDRTYEQYF. Drawing the rest from reference TRBV5-1 and TRBJ2-7, the complete variable domain is KAGVTQTPRYLIKTRGQQVTLSCSPISGHRSVSWYQQTPGQGLQFLFEYFSETQRNKGNFPGRFSGRQFSNSRSEMNVSTLELGDSALYLCASSPDRTYEQYFGPGTRLTVT.

Ten or more counts support this clonotype. The gene calls are TRBV15 and TRBJ1-1, with D uncertain. Germline CDR1 LNHNV, CDR2 YYDKDF (reference sequence). CDR3 length: 14 amino acids. V was pared by 5 bases and J by 2 bases, with 12 bases between. The CDR3 coding sequence is TGTGCCACCAGCCGAGGTCGGGGAAACACTGAAGCTTTCTTT. Protein: CATSRGRGNTEAFF.